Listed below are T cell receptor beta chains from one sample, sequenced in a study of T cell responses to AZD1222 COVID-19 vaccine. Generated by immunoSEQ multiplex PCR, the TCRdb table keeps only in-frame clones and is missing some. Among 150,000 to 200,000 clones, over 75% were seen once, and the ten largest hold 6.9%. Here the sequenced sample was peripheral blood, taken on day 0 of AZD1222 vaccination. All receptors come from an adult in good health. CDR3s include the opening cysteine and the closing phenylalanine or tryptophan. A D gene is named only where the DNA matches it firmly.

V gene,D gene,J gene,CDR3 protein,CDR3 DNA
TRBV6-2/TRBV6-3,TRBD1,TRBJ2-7,CASSRGTVSYEQYF,TGTGCCAGCAGCAGAGGGACAGTTTCCTACGAGCAGTACTTC
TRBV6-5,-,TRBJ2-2,CASSADRLNTGELFF,TGTGCCAGCAGCGCAGACAGATTAAACACCGGGGAGCTGTTTTTT
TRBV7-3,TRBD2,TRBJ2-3,CASSLGLAGVTDTQYF,TGTGCCAGCAGCTTAGGACTAGCGGGGGTAACAGATACGCAGTATTTT
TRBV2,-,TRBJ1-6,CASRAGRNSPLHF,TGTGCCAGCAGGGCCGGGAGAAATTCACCCCTCCACTTT
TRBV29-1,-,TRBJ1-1,CSGVRGIRAFF,TGCAGCGGGGTGAGGGGAATTCGAGCTTTCTTT
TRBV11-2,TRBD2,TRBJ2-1,CASSLVTGGLYNEQFF,TGTGCCAGCAGCTTAGTAACGGGGGGGCTATACAATGAGCAGTTCTTC
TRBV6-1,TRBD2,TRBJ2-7,CASSERGTSFPF,TGTGCCAGCAGTGAAAGGGGGACTAGTTTTCCCTTC
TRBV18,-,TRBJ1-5,CASSPKVSIDQPQHF,TGTGCCAGCTCACCAAAGGTTAGCATTGATCAGCCCCAGCATTTT
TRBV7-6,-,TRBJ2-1,CASSLSPWGMEYNEQFF,TGTGCCAGCAGCTTATCCCCCTGGGGTATGGAGTACAATGAGCAGTTCTTC
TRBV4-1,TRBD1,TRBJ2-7,CASSFRDSEDYEQYF,TGCGCCAGCAGCTTCCGGGACAGTGAGGACTACGAGCAGTACTTC
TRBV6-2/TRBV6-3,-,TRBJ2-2,CASSLNTGELFF,TGTGCCAGCAGTTTAAACACCGGGGAGCTGTTTTTT
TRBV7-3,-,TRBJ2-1,CASSSIYSSYNEQFF,TGTGCCAGCAGCTCCATCTATAGCTCCTACAATGAGCAGTTCTTC
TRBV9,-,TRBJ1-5,CASSVAPDQPQHF,TGTGCCAGCAGCGTAGCCCCGGATCAGCCCCAGCATTTT
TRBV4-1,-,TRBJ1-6,CASRLYGDSPLHF,TGCGCCAGCAGGCTTTACGGGGATTCACCCCTCCACTTT
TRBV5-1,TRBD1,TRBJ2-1,CASSNSGTGTNEQFF,TGCGCCAGCAGTAACTCGGGGACAGGGACCAATGAGCAGTTCTTC
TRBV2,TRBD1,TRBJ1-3,CAGRQGASGNTIYF,TGTGCCGGCAGACAGGGGGCCTCTGGAAACACCATATATTTT
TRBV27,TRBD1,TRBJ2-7,CASRRSGQGSYEQYF,TGTGCCAGCAGGAGGTCAGGACAGGGGTCTTACGAGCAGTACTTC
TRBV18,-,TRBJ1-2,CASSPPNTGDRNYGYTF,TGTGCCAGCTCACCCCCTAACACAGGCGACCGTAACTATGGCTACACCTTC
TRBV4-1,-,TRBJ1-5,CASSQALGNQPQHF,TGCGCCAGCAGCCAAGCGCTAGGAAATCAGCCCCAGCATTTT
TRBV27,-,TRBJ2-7,CASSLWAEWGPYEQYF,TGTGCCAGCAGTTTATGGGCCGAATGGGGGCCTTACGAGCAGTACTTC
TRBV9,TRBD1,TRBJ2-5,CASSVVGTGGETQYF,TGTGCCAGCAGCGTAGTCGGGACAGGGGGCGAGACCCAGTACTTC
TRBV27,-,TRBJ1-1,CASSASQGNTEAFF,TGTGCCAGCAGTGCCTCACAGGGCAACACTGAAGCTTTCTTT
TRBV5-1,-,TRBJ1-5,CASSLDPGGNQPQHF,TGCGCCAGCAGCTTGGATCCAGGGGGCAATCAGCCCCAGCATTTT
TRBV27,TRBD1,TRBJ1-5,CASSPRTNRGPQPQHF,TGTGCCAGCAGCCCCCGGACAAACAGGGGGCCGCAGCCCCAGCATTTT